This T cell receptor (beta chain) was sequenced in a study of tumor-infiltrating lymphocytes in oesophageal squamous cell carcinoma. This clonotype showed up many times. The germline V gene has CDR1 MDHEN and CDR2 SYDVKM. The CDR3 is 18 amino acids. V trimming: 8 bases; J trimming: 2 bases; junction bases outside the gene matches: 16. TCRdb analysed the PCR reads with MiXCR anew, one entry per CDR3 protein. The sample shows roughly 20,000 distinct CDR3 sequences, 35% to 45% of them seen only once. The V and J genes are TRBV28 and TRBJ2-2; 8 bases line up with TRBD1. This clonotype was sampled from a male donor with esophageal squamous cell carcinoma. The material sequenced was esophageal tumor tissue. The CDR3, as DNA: TGTGCCAGCGGACGGCTGGCAGGGGGCGGACTTAACACCGGGGAGCTGTTTTTT. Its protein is CASGRLAGGGLNTGELFF.